This T cell receptor (beta chain) was identified during a study of shared clonotypes between healthy human individuals. As defined, naive CD8 cells were CD45RO-negative and positively selected for CCR7, with terminally differentiated effector memory CD45RA+ cells excluded. Deep-level assay runs were performed. This table comes from immunoSEQ multiplex PCR, and its TCRdb copy is limited to in-frame clones, with some not included. The data contain around 2.1 million clones, under 95% of them singletons. Broader study findings: A handful of donors showed sharing of 4.5% to 5% of naive CD4 clonotypes.

The CDR3 totals 11 residues. V shed 8 bases and J shed 3 bases, with 7 bases lying between them. Germline V gives CDR1 SEHNR, CDR2 FQNEAQ (reference sequence). Of note for this clone: Its antigen is not known.

The gene calls are TRBV7-9 and TRBJ2-5; D gene unclear. Material for sequencing was naive CD8+ T cells from PBMCs. The receptor's source is a man aged 18-30 years in good health. Some clones in this sample may be carry-over from other donors' samples. The CDR3 sequence is CASRDKETQYF. Written as DNA, the CDR3 is TGTGCCAGCCGAGACAAAGAGACCCAGTACTTC.